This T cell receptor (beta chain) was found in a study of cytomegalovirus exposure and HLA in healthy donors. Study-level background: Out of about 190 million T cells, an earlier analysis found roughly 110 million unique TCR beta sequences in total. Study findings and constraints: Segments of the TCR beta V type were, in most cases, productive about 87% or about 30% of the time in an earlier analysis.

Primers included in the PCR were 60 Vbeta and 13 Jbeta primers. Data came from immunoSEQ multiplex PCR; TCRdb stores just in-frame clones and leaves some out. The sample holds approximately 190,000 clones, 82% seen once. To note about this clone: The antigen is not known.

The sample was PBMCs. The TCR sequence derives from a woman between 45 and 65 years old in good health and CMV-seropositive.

DNA for the CDR3: TGTGCCAGCAGCCTAACGGGACGGGGGGATACGCAGTATTTT. It specifies CASSLTGRGDTQYF. V usage is TRBV7-2 and J usage is TRBJ2-3, with D possibly being TRBD2 (6 bases). Trimming took 5 bases from V and 6 from J, leaving 15 bases between them. The CDR3 covers 14 residues. Per the germline V gene, CDR1 is SGHTA and CDR2 is FQGNSA.